The 27 T cell receptor beta chains below were found in one sample sequenced in a study of shared clonotypes between healthy human individuals. Sequencing used immunoSEQ multiplex PCR; TCRdb keeps in-frame clones, though not all of them. The data hold 2 million or so clones, with approximately 94% observed a single time. CD8 cells classed as naive were CD45RO-negative and positively selected for CCR7, excluding terminally differentiated effector memory CD45RA+ cells. The source material was naive CD8+ T cells sorted from blood. These TCRs come from a man aged 18 to 30 in good health.

The rearrangement links TRBV29-1 to TRBJ2-3; 12 bases are a match to TRBD2. CDR3 size: 14 residues. The germline V gene encodes CDR1 SQVTM and CDR2 ANQGSEA. V lost 4 bases to trimming and J lost 6 bases; unmatched junction nucleotides: 5. CDR3 DNA: TGCAGCGTTGCACTAGCGGGGGGTTTGGATACGCAGTATTTT. Translated: CSVALAGGLDTQYF.

V gene TRBV10-1 combines with J gene TRBJ1-1; the match to TRBD1 covers 7 bases. Losses at the gene ends were 6 bases for V and 4 bases for J; bases not matched to a gene: 5. The CDR3 consists of 13 residues. CDR1 and CDR2 (germline): WNHNN, SYGVQD (reference sequence). This CDR3 is CASRQGYGTEAFF. The CDR3, as DNA: TGCGCCAGCAGACAGGGGTACGGCACTGAAGCTTTCTTT.

The chain carries TRBV19 and TRBJ1-5; D is uncertain. The CDR3 sequence is 17 residues long. Trimming pared 2 bases from V and 0 bases from J, leaving 14 bases between. The germline V gene has CDR1 LNHDA and CDR2 SQIVND (reference sequence). The CDR3 DNA reads TGTGCCAGTAGTATAAGCACCTCCACCTATAGCAATCAGCCCCAGCATTTT. It encodes CASSISTSTYSNQPQHF.

This chain uses TRBV30 with TRBJ2-3; unclear D gene. Germline-derived CDR1 and CDR2 are GTSNPN and SVGIG (reference sequence). The V and J ends lost 0 bases and 2 bases respectively, with 9 bases between them. This CDR3 is built from 14 residues. In DNA form, the CDR3 reads TGTGCCTGGAGTGTAGGCTCGAACACAGATACGCAGTATTTT. It yields the protein CAWSVGSNTDTQYF.

This chain links TRBV4-1 with TRBJ2-7, with D unclear. This CDR3 has 14 residues. Germline assignment: CDR1 MGHRA and CDR2 YSYEKL. V was pared by 5 bases and J by 1 base, with 12 bases between. The chain's CDR3 is CASSSTMGSYEQYF. CDR3 in DNA: TGCGCCAGCAGCTCGACGATGGGGTCCTACGAGCAGTACTTC.

This clone was seen only a few times. This specimen includes other DNA sequences encoding the same CDR3. The chain carries TRBV27 and TRBJ2-1; D is ambiguous. This CDR3 spans 11 amino acids. CDR1 and CDR2 from the germline V gene are MNHEY and SMNVEV (reference sequence). V was clipped by 3 bases and J by 8 bases, with 5 bases between them. CDR3 loop: CASSLGDEQFF. The CDR3 region has the DNA TGTGCCAGCAGTTTGGGCGATGAGCAGTTCTTC.

V and J are TRBV9 and TRBJ2-5; 11 nucleotides align to TRBD2. With 5 bases clipped from V and 4 bases from J, the junction kept 7 bases outside the gene matches. CDR1 and CDR2 from the germline V gene are SGDLS and YYNGEE. This CDR3 comprises 15 residues. The CDR3 DNA reads as TGTGCCAGCAGTACAACTAGCGGGAGTGGAGAGACCCAGTACTTC. It specifies CASSTTSGSGETQYF.

The chain recombines TRBV5-6 with TRBJ1-1; D is possibly TRBD1 (5 bases). Looked up from germline, CDR1 is SGHDT and CDR2 is YYEEEE. CDR3 length equals 13 residues. Trimming removed 1 base at V and 10 bases at J, with 14 bases between. In DNA form, the CDR3 reads TGTGCCAGCAGCTTGAAGAGACAGCAACTAGCTTTCTTT. Translating gives CASSLKRQQLAFF.

This sequence joins TRBV28 and TRBJ2-5, with 8 positions matching TRBD1. Unmatched junction bases numbered 8, after V lost 6 bases and J lost 2 bases. The germline V gene has CDR1 MDHEN and CDR2 SYDVKM. The CDR3 is made up of 15 amino acids. The CDR3 is CASSRPGQEQETQYF. The CDR3, as DNA: TGTGCCAGCAGCCGGCCGGGACAGGAACAAGAGACCCAGTACTTC. Full variable domain (outside the CDR3, taken from reference TRBV28 and TRBJ2-5): DVKVTQSSRYLVKRTGEKVFLECVQDMDHENMFWYRQDPGLGLRLIYFSYDVKMKEKGDIPEGYSVSREKKERFSLILESASTNQTSMYLCASSRPGQEQETQYFGPGTRLLVL.

J is TRBJ2-1 and V is TRBV4-2; D remains ambiguous. The CDR3 has 17 residues. CDR1 and CDR2 (germline): LGHNA, YNFKEQ. The V and J ends lost 0 bases and 3 bases respectively, with 15 bases between them. The CDR3 nucleotides read TGTGCCAGCAGCCAAGAAGATTCACCGATTTTCTACAATGAGCAGTTCTTC. It is translated as CASSQEDSPIFYNEQFF.

This rearrangement joins TRBV4-1 to TRBJ1-6; D not resolved. Between the trimmed V and J ends, which lost 4 bases and 10 bases, there was a span of 20 bases. CDR1 is MGHRA, CDR2 YSYEKL, per germline. CDR3 length equals 16 residues. CDR3 in DNA: TGCGCCAGCAGCCTGTCGTCCGGGTGGGCTGGCTCACCCCTCCACTTT. Translating it yields CASSLSSGWAGSPLHF.

The chain couples TRBV4-2 to TRBJ1-2; possible D gene TRBD1, 5 bases. The V end lost 3 bases, the J end lost 1 base, and 18 bases lay between the germline ends. The CDR3 is 17 amino acids. Germline CDR1 LGHNA, CDR2 YNFKEQ. The CDR3 here is CASSHWGSREDNYGYTF. Here the CDR3 DNA reads TGTGCCAGCAGCCACTGGGGAAGCAGGGAAGATAACTATGGCTACACCTTC.

In DNA form, the CDR3 reads TGTGCCAGCAGCGAATCGGGACTAGCGGCAAGCACAGATACGCAGTATTTT. Translating gives CASSESGLAASTDTQYF. V is TRBV6-1 and J is TRBJ2-3, with 11 positions matching TRBD2. V lost 6 bases and J lost 0; bases outside the gene matches: 8. The CDR3 sequence is 17 residues long. The germline gives CDR1 MNHNS, CDR2 SASEGT.

The chain joins TRBV27 to TRBJ2-1, with D maybe TRBD2 (6 bases). V was trimmed by 1 base and J by 2 bases, leaving 15 bases between them. Germline V CDR1 and CDR2: MNHEY, SMNVEV (reference sequence). This CDR3 region has 17 residues. CDR3 region: CASSLFALASTYNEQFF. The CDR3 nucleotides read TGTGCCAGCAGTTTATTTGCCCTAGCGTCCACCTACAATGAGCAGTTCTTC.

The chain couples TRBV6-1 to TRBJ2-3; TRBD2 might be the D (5 bases). With 7 bases removed from V and 3 bases from J, the gap between germline ends came to 17 bases. The CDR3 has 15 amino acids. Looked up from germline, CDR1 is MNHNS and CDR2 is SASEGT. The CDR3 spells CASIKEEWVTDTQYF. In DNA form, the CDR3 reads TGTGCCAGCATTAAGGAGGAGTGGGTTACAGATACGCAGTATTTT.

A single count supports this clone. The rearrangement uses TRBV6-5 and TRBJ2-1, with D possibly matching TRBD2 (6 bases). The germline CDR1 and CDR2 sequences are MNHEY and SVGAGI. Trimming cost V 8 bases and J 4 bases, with 15 bases left between them. The CDR3 sequence is 14 residues long. CDR3 sequence (DNA): TGTGCCAGCTCGAATGGCGGGACTTACAATGAGCAGTTCTTC. This gives the protein CASSNGGTYNEQFF.

This clone was counted only a few times. V gene TRBV4-1 combines with J gene TRBJ2-7; D gene uncertain. There are 13 residues in the CDR3. Germline V gene sequence: CDR1 MGHRA, CDR2 YSYEKL. Trimming cost V 3 bases and J 6 bases, with 12 bases left between them. The CDR3 sequence is CASSQVMGSEQYF. CDR3 in DNA: TGCGCCAGCAGCCAGGTGATGGGCTCCGAGCAGTACTTC.

The sample holds one count of this clone. The V gene is TRBV5-1, the J gene TRBJ2-7, with 10 bases fitting TRBD2. The junction had 5 bases not matched to a gene; V was cut back by 1 base and J by 1 base. Germline V gene data show CDR1 as SGHRS and CDR2 as YFSETQ. The CDR3 sequence is 16 residues long. CDR3 protein: CASSLPSGSSSYEQYF. CDR3 in DNA: TGCGCCAGCAGCTTGCCTAGCGGGAGTTCATCCTACGAGCAGTACTTC.

Only one count was recorded for this clone. This rearrangement joins TRBV10-3 to TRBJ2-6; TRBD2 aligns across 12 bases. Per the germline V gene, CDR1 is ENHRY and CDR2 is SYGVKD. This CDR3 has 18 amino acids. V was clipped by 3 bases and J by 3 bases; unmatched bases: 6. The CDR3: CAISEGLAGIGGANVLTF. The CDR3 DNA is TGTGCCATCAGTGAAGGACTAGCGGGAATCGGTGGGGCCAACGTCCTGACTTTC.

Concerning this clone itself: Other DNA sequences in this specimen translate into the identical CDR3. The chain couples TRBV6-5 to TRBJ2-7; no clear D. Deletions cut 0 bases from V and 6 bases from J, with 9 bases between. This CDR3 contains 13 residues. The V gene's germline CDR1 is MNHEY and CDR2 SVGAGI. CDR3 protein: CASSYSTGLEQYF. CDR3 nucleotide sequence: TGTGCCAGCAGTTACTCGACGGGTCTCGAGCAGTACTTC.

As regards this clone: This specimen includes other DNA sequences encoding the same CDR3. The chain recombines TRBV4-1 with TRBJ2-7; possibly TRBD1 or TRBD2 for D (5 bases each). Germline V gene sequence: CDR1 MGHRA, CDR2 YSYEKL. The CDR3 has 13 residues. V was clipped by 4 bases and J by 3 bases, with 10 bases between them. In nucleotides, the CDR3 is TGCGCCAGCAGCCCGGGGCAGCGCTACGAGCAGTACTTC. Its translation is CASSPGQRYEQYF.

A single count supports this clone. The chain combines TRBV5-1 with TRBJ2-3; D gene uncertain. The V gene lost 4 bases and the J gene lost 4 bases, with 19 bases spanning the gap. This CDR3 comprises 16 residues. Germline CDR1 is SGHRS and CDR2 is YFSETQ. The CDR3, as DNA: TGCGCCAGCAGCGAACACTGGGGTACGGGTCCAGATACGCAGTATTTT. This gives the protein CASSEHWGTGPDTQYF.

This chain joins TRBV11-2 and TRBJ2-1; TRBD2 aligns across 12 bases. CDR1 SGHAT and CDR2 FQNNGV come from the germline V gene. J lost 9 bases, V lost 3 bases, and 6 bases had no gene match. This CDR3 spans 15 amino acids. CDR3 sequence: CASSFLAGGLGEQFF. DNA for the CDR3: TGTGCCAGCAGCTTTCTAGCGGGGGGGCTTGGTGAGCAGTTCTTC. The full variable domain, rest sourced from reference TRBV11-2 and TRBJ2-1, is EAGVAQSPRYKIIEKRQSVAFWCNPISGHATLYWYQQILGQGPKLLIQFQNNGVVDDSQLPKDRFSAERLKGVDSTLKIQPAKLEDSAVYLCASSFLAGGLGEQFFGPGTRLTVL.

The CDR3 DNA reads as TGTGCCAGCATCTATACGGGCCTCCGCACAGATACGCAGTATTTT. This encodes CASIYTGLRTDTQYF. The V call is TRBV6-1, the J call TRBJ2-3, with D hard to call. V was cut by 7 bases and J by 1 base, with 15 bases left in between. The CDR3 consists of 15 residues. CDR1 is MNHNS and CDR2 is SASEGT in the germline V gene.

The rearrangement uses TRBV10-3 and TRBJ1-5; no firm D call. Looked up from germline, CDR1 is ENHRY and CDR2 is SYGVKD. The V end was cut by 4 bases, the J end by 2 bases, with 6 bases between. The CDR3 covers 13 residues. The CDR3, as DNA: TGTGCCATCAGTGGGGGTGGCAATCAGCCCCAGCATTTT. It codes for CAISGGGNQPQHF.

This chain joins TRBV7-8 and TRBJ2-1, with 10 bases that match TRBD2. This CDR3 contains 15 residues. After removal of 5 bases from V and 4 bases from J, the junction contained 5 bases not matched to a gene. The germline gives CDR1 SGHVS, CDR2 FQNEAQ. CDR3 region: CASSNSGGLYNEQFF. The CDR3 DNA sequence: TGTGCCAGCAGCAATAGCGGGGGGCTGTACAATGAGCAGTTCTTC. Full variable domain (rest looked up from reference TRBV7-8 and TRBJ2-1): GAGVSQSPRYKVAKRGQDVALRCDPISGHVSLFWYQQALGQGPEFLTYFQNEAQLDKSGLPSDRFFAERPEGSVSTLKIQRTQQEDSAVYLCASSNSGGLYNEQFFGPGTRLTVL.

The chain recombines TRBV7-9 with TRBJ2-7; TRBD1 might be the D (6 bases). Trimming stripped 3 bases from V and 6 bases from J, with 9 bases between. The CDR3 consists of 12 residues. Looked up from germline, CDR1 is SEHNR and CDR2 is FQNEAQ (reference sequence). The CDR3 DNA follows: TGTGCCAGCAGCTTCGACAGGCCCGAGCAGTACTTC. This codes for CASSFDRPEQYF.